The clone carrying this T cell receptor (beta chain) occurred a few times. The data originate from a study of blood T cell repertoires in COVID-19. Authors' processing steps: Nucleated cell number was recorded as an estimate derived from reference gene primer amplification. Here immunoSEQ multiplex PCR was the method, and the copy in TCRdb shows in-frame clones only, minus some. V and J calls plus clone size are reproduced from that table; the DNA served to infer D and trimming. The repertoire includes roughly 160,000 clones, roughly nine tenths of them detected once, and 20% to 30% sits in the top ten. There are 14 residues in the CDR3. Germline V gene data show CDR1 as LGHNA and CDR2 as YNFKEQ. V was pared by 0 bases and J by 0 bases, with 5 bases between.

The source of this sequence is a man aged 55 to 70 with acute or convalescent COVID-19. The gene calls are TRBV4-2 and TRBJ1-2; no clear D gene. What was sequenced was peripheral blood. The CDR3 is CASSQEQSNYGYTF. CDR3 in DNA: TGTGCCAGCAGCCAAGAACAGTCTAACTATGGCTACACCTTC.